One and the same sample provided the 28 T cell receptor beta chains below, sequenced in a study of blood T cell repertoires in COVID-19. Only in-frame clones appear in the TCRdb table, and some are missing; sequencing was by immunoSEQ multiplex PCR. The repertoire has 300,000 to 350,000 clones, almost 90% of them found once; the top ten carry less than 3%. Sequencing was carried out using peripheral blood. The receptors stem from a woman aged 30 to 39 with COVID-19, enrolled during active disease.

The chain joins TRBV7-9 to TRBJ2-1; D perhaps matches TRBD2 (5 bases). The CDR3 loop spans 14 amino acids. Between the trimmed V and J ends, which lost 0 bases and 8 bases, there was a span of 11 bases. Per germline, CDR1 SEHNR and CDR2 FQNEAQ (reference sequence). The DNA for the CDR3 is TGTGCCAGCAGCTTAGCGGACTCACTCCATGAGCAGTTCTTC. It specifies CASSLADSLHEQFF.

The chain joins TRBV3-1 (or the pseudogene TRBV3-2) to TRBJ1-2, with 12 bases aligning to TRBD1. Germline loops: CDR1 LGHDT, CDR2 YNNKEL (reference sequence). The CDR3 length is 20 residues. The J segment lost 4 bases and the V segment lost 2 bases, leaving 17 bases of the junction unmatched. CDR3 sequence reads: CASSQLLTGTGGSDGYGYTF. CDR3 DNA sequence: TGTGCCAGCAGCCAACTTCTTACCGGGACAGGGGGCAGCGATGGCTATGGCTACACCTTC.

The J gene is TRBJ1-1, the V gene TRBV10-3; 9 nucleotides match TRBD1. The ends lost 3 bases at V and 5 bases at J; junction bases unmatched: 4. The CDR3 length is 14 residues. Germline values: CDR1 ENHRY, CDR2 SYGVKD. CDR3 nucleotide sequence: TGTGCCATCAGTGACCCTGACAGGGGGACTGAAGCTTTCTTT. This encodes CAISDPDRGTEAFF.

This chain uses TRBV5-6 with TRBJ1-1; a weak D match, TRBD1 (5 bases). The CDR3 totals 15 residues. V lost 4 bases and J lost 5, with 18 bases in between. Germline loops: CDR1 SGHDT, CDR2 YYEEEE. The CDR3 nucleotides read TGTGCCAGCAGCCCCAGGGAGGGGCGGGGAACTGAAGCTTTCTTT. It codes for CASSPREGRGTEAFF.

The chain carries TRBV3-1 (or the pseudogene TRBV3-2) and TRBJ1-2, with D perhaps matching TRBD1 (5 bases). This CDR3 spans 14 amino acids. Trimming took 2 bases from V and 4 from J, leaving 11 bases between them. Germline CDR1 and CDR2: LGHDT and YNNKEL (reference sequence). The CDR3 sequence: CASSQLGGGYGYTF. For the CDR3, the DNA is TGTGCCAGCAGCCAATTGGGGGGTGGCTATGGCTACACCTTC.

The V gene is TRBV27, the J gene TRBJ2-7, with 9 bases fitting TRBD1. V shed 4 bases and J 2 bases; nucleotides not matched to a gene: 6. The CDR3 covers 15 residues. The germline V gene has CDR1 MNHEY and CDR2 SMNVEV (reference sequence). CDR3 residues: CASSSGTGKPYEQYF. In nucleotides, the CDR3 is TGTGCCAGCAGTTCCGGGACAGGGAAACCCTACGAGCAGTACTTC.

The gene calls are TRBV29-1 and TRBJ1-1; D might be TRBD1 (6 bases). V was shortened by 6 bases and J by 1 base, with 15 bases between the two germline ends. The CDR3 totals 14 residues. Germline V gene lookup returns CDR1 SQVTM and CDR2 ANQGSEA. Here the CDR3 reads CSVGPGQANTEAFF. The DNA for the CDR3 is TGCAGCGTCGGACCGGGACAAGCGAACACTGAAGCTTTCTTT.

V is TRBV10-1 and J is TRBJ2-1; 7 bases align to TRBD1. CDR1 and CDR2 (germline): WNHNN, SYGVQD (reference sequence). CDR3 length equals 14 residues. Trimming took 10 bases from V and 4 from J; bases not matched to a gene: 10. The CDR3 loop reads CATSRDSVYNEQFF. The DNA of the CDR3 is TGCGCCACTTCCCGGGACAGCGTGTACAATGAGCAGTTCTTC.

This chain joins TRBV5-4 and TRBJ2-2; a weak D match, TRBD2 (6 bases). CDR1 and CDR2 (germline): SGHNT, YYREEE (reference sequence). The CDR3 covers 18 residues. Trimming removed 0 bases at V and 4 bases at J, with 19 bases between. CDR3 residues: CASSLGDFGARGTGELFF. CDR3 nucleotides: TGTGCCAGCAGCTTGGGGGACTTCGGCGCGAGGGGCACCGGGGAGCTGTTTTTT.

The chain recombines TRBV10-3 with TRBJ2-2; 10 positions match TRBD1. In germline, CDR1 is ENHRY, CDR2 SYGVKD. The length of the CDR3 is 15 residues. The J segment lost 3 bases and the V segment lost 11 bases, leaving 9 bases of the junction unmatched. CDR3 protein: CALKAGTGDTGELFF. The CDR3 DNA follows: TGTGCCCTCAAAGCCGGGACAGGGGACACCGGGGAGCTGTTTTTT.

This chain links TRBV5-8 with TRBJ1-5; possible D gene TRBD1, 6 bases. CDR3 length: 18 residues. The ends were cut back, 0 bases at V and 2 bases at J, with 18 bases in the middle. CDR1 and CDR2 from the germline V gene are SGHTS and YDEGEE. CDR3 DNA: TGTGCCAGCAGCTTGGCCAGGGGAGAGATGGATGGCAATCAGCCCCAGCATTTT. This translates into CASSLARGEMDGNQPQHF.

For the CDR3, the DNA is TGCGCCAGCAGCTTGGTACAGGGGGCGACCGGGGAGCTGTTTTTT. Amino acid sequence: CASSLVQGATGELFF. This chain links TRBV5-1 with TRBJ2-2; TRBD1 agrees at 9 bases. Trimming took 0 bases from V and 5 from J; bases not matched to a gene: 2. Germline V gene sequence: CDR1 SGHRS, CDR2 YFSETQ. The CDR3 is made up of 15 amino acids.

In this sample, this clone turned up a few times. This chain connects TRBV5-1 to TRBJ1-3; no reliable D call. CDR3 length equals 15 residues. Trimming cost V 4 bases and J 6 bases, with 17 bases left between them. The germline V gene encodes CDR1 SGHRS and CDR2 YFSETQ. The CDR3 sequence is CASSLGGGMKNTIYF. Here the CDR3 DNA reads TGCGCCAGCAGCCTCGGAGGTGGGATGAAAAACACCATATATTTT.

This clone appeared once. The chain couples TRBV18 to TRBJ1-4; D is unresolved. The ends were cut back, 4 bases at V and 8 bases at J, with 11 bases in the middle. The V gene's germline CDR1 is KGHSH and CDR2 LQKENI. CDR3 length: 13 amino acids. CDR3 in amino acids: CASSQGVSEKLFF. The CDR3 nucleotides are TGTGCCAGCTCACAGGGAGTGAGCGAAAAACTGTTTTTT.

This chain joins TRBV7-9 and TRBJ2-5, with 10 bases fitting TRBD1. Germline CDR1 SEHNR, CDR2 FQNEAQ (reference sequence). With V trimmed by 4 bases and J by 4 bases, 6 bases remained unmatched. This CDR3 spans 15 amino acids. The CDR3, as DNA: TGTGCCAGCAGCTCCCGGGACAGGGGAAGAGAGACCCAGTACTTC. Encoded protein: CASSSRDRGRETQYF.

This rearrangement joins TRBV28 to TRBJ2-7; weak D call: TRBD1 (6 bases). The germline gives CDR1 MDHEN, CDR2 SYDVKM. Trimming pared 7 bases from V and 0 bases from J, leaving 13 bases between. The CDR3 totals 14 residues. The DNA of the CDR3 is TGTGCCAGCACTTCCACAGGGCTCTCCTACGAGCAGTACTTC. Encoded protein: CASTSTGLSYEQYF. The variable domain in full, completed from reference TRBV28 and TRBJ2-7, reads DVKVTQSSRYLVKRTGEKVFLECVQDMDHENMFWYRQDPGLGLRLIYFSYDVKMKEKGDIPEGYSVSREKKERFSLILESASTNQTSMYLCASTSTGLSYEQYFGPGTRLTVT.

V usage is TRBV29-1 and J usage is TRBJ2-5, with TRBD1 identical over 10 bases. The CDR3 is made up of 13 amino acids. In germline, CDR1 is SQVTM, CDR2 ANQGSEA. The ends lost 6 bases at V and 3 bases at J; junction bases unmatched: 4. The CDR3 is CSVRTGGEETQYF. DNA for the CDR3: TGCAGCGTGAGGACAGGGGGAGAAGAGACCCAGTACTTC.

This CDR3 is CASSGQQGLHLNQPQHF. In nucleotides, the CDR3 is TGTGCCAGCAGCGGACAACAGGGGCTCCATCTTAATCAGCCCCAGCATTTT. The chain carries TRBV7-8 and TRBJ1-5; the match to TRBD1 covers 7 bases. CDR1 and CDR2 from the germline V gene are SGHVS and FQNEAQ. The CDR3 sequence is 17 residues long. V gave up 5 bases and J gave up 4 bases; unmatched junction bases: 14.

The CDR3 loop reads CASSWNRGTLNTEAFF. The DNA of the CDR3 is TGCGCCAGCAGCTGGAACAGGGGGACTTTGAACACTGAAGCTTTCTTT. The V and J genes are TRBV5-1 and TRBJ1-1; the match to TRBD1 covers 8 bases. The CDR3 length is 16 residues. V shed 3 bases and J 0 bases; nucleotides not matched to a gene: 7. Germline V gene lookup returns CDR1 SGHRS and CDR2 YFSETQ.

This clone was seen a single time. The chain employs TRBV10-1 and TRBJ2-6; 8 bases are shared with TRBD2. In germline, CDR1 is WNHNN, CDR2 SYGVQD (reference sequence). V gave up 6 bases and J gave up 2 bases; unmatched junction bases: 6. The length of the CDR3 is 16 residues. The CDR3 here is CASSSGGVPGANVLTF. CDR3 DNA: TGCGCCAGCAGCTCGGGGGGGGTCCCTGGGGCCAACGTCCTGACTTTC.

This clone has a single count. The CDR3 here is CASRRGTGSYNSPLHF. As DNA, the CDR3 is TGTGCCAGCAGGAGGGGGACAGGGTCCTATAATTCACCCCTCCACTTT. V is TRBV2 and J is TRBJ1-6; 9 bases match TRBD1. Germline V gene lookup returns CDR1 SNHLY and CDR2 FYNNEI. Trimming removed 6 bases from V and 1 base from J; junction bases left unmatched: 4. The CDR3 runs 16 residues.

This rearrangement joins TRBV19 to TRBJ1-1, with 11 bases matching TRBD1. The CDR3 length is 18 residues. V was pared by 5 bases and J by 3 bases, with 14 bases of the junction left unmatched. CDR1 and CDR2 from the germline V gene are LNHDA and SQIVND (reference sequence). The CDR3: CASSPADRGRFGDTEAFF. In DNA, the CDR3 is TGTGCCAGTAGTCCCGCGGACAGGGGGCGGTTTGGCGACACTGAAGCTTTCTTT.

This clone was picked up many times. The J gene is TRBJ1-1, the V gene TRBV11-1; D may be TRBD1 (6 bases). The CDR3 has 13 residues. Germline CDR1 is SGHAT and CDR2 is FQDESV (reference sequence). V lost 3 bases to trimming and J lost 11 bases, with 16 bases between them. This CDR3 is CASSLSDSGWAFF. CDR3 in DNA: TGTGCCAGCAGCTTGTCGGACAGCGGTTGGGCTTTCTTT.

Notes on this clone: Additional DNA sequences in this sample encode the identical CDR3. This chain links TRBV18 with TRBJ2-7, with D perhaps TRBD1 (6 bases). Trimming removed 2 bases from V and 0 bases from J, with 11 bases in between. The CDR3 is 15 residues long. The V gene's germline CDR1 is KGHSH and CDR2 LQKENI. The DNA for the CDR3 is TGTGCCAGCTCACCAAACGGCAGGGGCTCCTACGAGCAGTACTTC. This gives the protein CASSPNGRGSYEQYF.

For this clone: Other nucleotide sequences in the sample specify the same CDR3. The gene calls are TRBV30 and TRBJ1-4; tentative D call: TRBD1 (6 bases). The CDR3 loop spans 14 amino acids. V lost 0 bases, J lost 8 bases, and 13 bases lay in between. In germline, CDR1 is GTSNPN, CDR2 SVGIG (reference sequence). CDR3 sequence reads: CAWSVRGAGEKLFF. The CDR3 bases are TGTGCCTGGAGTGTACGGGGGGCCGGGGAAAAACTGTTTTTT. The complete variable domain, with remaining parts taken from reference TRBV30 and TRBJ1-4, reads SQTIHQWPATLVQPVGSPLSLECTVEGTSNPNLYWYRQAAGRGLQLLFYSVGIGQISSEVPQNLSASRPQDRQFILSSKKLLLSDSGFYLCAWSVRGAGEKLFFGSGTQLSVL.

This clone was observed a single time. The chain carries TRBV27 and TRBJ1-5, with D unclear. Germline V gene sequence: CDR1 MNHEY, CDR2 SMNVEV (reference sequence). The CDR3 extends over 13 amino acids. Trimming cost V 3 bases and J 4 bases, with 7 bases left between them. The CDR3 nucleotides are TGTGCCAGCAGTTTGGCCTTTAATCAGCCCCAGCATTTT. Its protein is CASSLAFNQPQHF.

The chain has TRBV28 and TRBJ1-4, with 11 bases fitting TRBD1. V lost 4 bases to trimming and J lost 0 bases; unmatched junction nucleotides: 4. The germline V gene encodes CDR1 MDHEN and CDR2 SYDVKM. The length of the CDR3 is 17 residues. This CDR3 is CASSSRDRGATNEKLFF. In DNA form, the CDR3 reads TGTGCCAGCAGTTCCCGGGACAGGGGGGCAACTAATGAAAAACTGTTTTTT. Variable domain in full (rest from reference TRBV28 and TRBJ1-4): DVKVTQSSRYLVKRTGEKVFLECVQDMDHENMFWYRQDPGLGLRLIYFSYDVKMKEKGDIPEGYSVSREKKERFSLILESASTNQTSMYLCASSSRDRGATNEKLFFGSGTQLSVL.

V gene TRBV28 combines with J gene TRBJ1-2, with D possibly matching TRBD1 (6 bases). Germline CDR1 reads MDHEN; CDR2 reads SYDVKM. Between the trimmed V and J ends, which lost 11 bases and 3 bases, there was a span of 10 bases. The CDR3 spans 11 residues. The CDR3 DNA follows: TGTGCCGCGGGGGCGGACTATGGCTACACCTTC. This codes for CAAGADYGYTF.